This TCR beta chain was captured by sequencing in a study of PD-L1 blockade in urothelial cancer. Time point of the sample: pretreatment peripheral blood. TCRdb's table, derived via immunoSEQ multiplex PCR, lists solely in-frame clones and lacks some. The repertoire has some 87,000 clones, around 87% of them found once; the top ten carry about 2%. The sequences come from PBMCs, collected around atezolizumab (anti-PD-L1) treatment. The receptor comes from a man in his sixties with urothelial cancer.

Here the CDR3 DNA reads TGTGCCAGCAGTGACTACAGGGGGTGGACTGAAGCTTTCTTT. It yields the protein CASSDYRGWTEAFF. V usage is TRBV6-1 and J usage is TRBJ1-1; TRBD1 agrees at 8 bases. Trimming took 3 bases from V and 5 from J; bases not matched to a gene: 5. The CDR3 is 14 amino acids. The germline V gene encodes CDR1 MNHNS and CDR2 SASEGT.